The 22 T cell receptor beta chains in this list originate from one sample, sequenced in a study. TCRdb ran MiXCR on the RT-PCR reads and lists one entry per CDR3 protein. The sample consists of about 680,000 distinct CDR3 sequences, approximately 15% of them appearing once. What was sequenced was memory CD4+ T cells from blood. These receptors all stem from a female donor in good health, serving as a healthy control.

This clonotype showed up many times. This chain joins TRBV6-2 or TRBV6-3 and TRBJ1-5; the D gene is possibly TRBD1 (5 bases). The CDR3 loop spans 14 amino acids. Germline CDR1 and CDR2: MNHEY and SVGEGT. V shed 1 base and J shed 11 bases, with 15 bases lying between them. The CDR3 loop reads CASSYWGDQSAQHF. CDR3 nucleotides: TGTGCCAGCAGTTACTGGGGGGACCAATCAGCCCAGCATTTT.

The V and J genes are TRBV6-5 and TRBJ2-7; 8 nucleotides match TRBD2. CDR1 MNHEY and CDR2 SVGAGI come from the germline V gene. This CDR3 is built from 16 residues. V trimming: 0 bases; J trimming: 4 bases; junction bases outside the gene matches: 8. The CDR3 spells CASSYSRGGAVYEQYF. The CDR3, as DNA: TGTGCCAGCAGTTACTCTCGGGGGGGTGCCGTTTACGAGCAGTACTTC.

This clonotype was picked up many times. This chain uses TRBV4-2 with TRBJ2-3; D might be TRBD1 (7 bases). The CDR3 is 18 amino acids. Germline CDR1 reads LGHNA; CDR2 reads YNFKEQ. Between the trimmed V and J ends, which lost 0 bases and 4 bases, there was a span of 20 bases. The CDR3 bases are TGTGCCAGCAGCCAAGATAAGAGCGGGCAGGGGGTTTCAGATACGCAGTATTTT. Translating gives CASSQDKSGQGVSDTQYF.

This clonotype has only a few counts. The chain is built from TRBV5-8 and TRBJ2-1; 9 positions match TRBD1. Germline V lookup: CDR1 SGHTS, CDR2 YDEGEE. CDR3 size: 15 residues. After removal of 3 bases from V and 9 bases from J, the junction contained 10 bases not matched to a gene. The CDR3 region is CASSSTGTGFVEQFF. The CDR3 nucleotides read TGTGCCAGCAGCTCGACAGGGACAGGGTTCGTTGAGCAGTTCTTC.

V and J are TRBV5-1 and TRBJ1-5; 8 nucleotides agree with TRBD1. Germline V gene lookup returns CDR1 SGHRS and CDR2 YFSETQ. V dropped 4 bases and J dropped 4; count of bases not matched to a gene: 7. The CDR3 runs 15 residues. CDR3 coding DNA: TGCGCCAGCAGCGCTTCAGGGGGCCGTAATCAGCCCCAGCATTTT. Translating gives CASSASGGRNQPQHF.

The table lists this clonotype with many counts. The genes are TRBV12-3 or TRBV12-4 and TRBJ1-5; D unclear. Trimming took off 6 bases at V and 6 bases at J, with 9 bases between the two ends. This CDR3 comprises 12 residues. The CDR3 DNA reads as TGTGCCAGCAGCCAAATTGGTCAGCCCCAGCATTTT. Its protein is CASSQIGQPQHF.

The J gene is TRBJ2-1, the V gene TRBV18, with 8 bases fitting TRBD2. V was pared by 0 bases and J by 3 bases, with 19 bases of the junction left unmatched. Germline lookup yields CDR1 KGHSH and CDR2 LQKENI. The CDR3 contains 21 residues. DNA for the CDR3: TGTGCCAGCTCACCACCGAGGGGGGGTAGAAAGCGGGAGAGTTACTACAATGAGCAGTTCTTC. Protein: CASSPPRGGRKRESYYNEQFF.

V and J are TRBV5-4 and TRBJ2-5; 7 nucleotides align to TRBD2. J gave up 3 bases and V 4 bases, and 9 bases lay outside the gene matches. There are 15 residues in the CDR3. Germline CDR1 reads SGHNT; CDR2 reads YYREEE (reference sequence). The CDR3, as DNA: TGTGCCAGCAGCCCAAAGCGGGACGGTAAAGAGACCCAGTACTTC. It is translated as CASSPKRDGKETQYF.

The chain recombines TRBV16 with TRBJ1-2; no firm D call. The CDR3 runs 14 residues. Between the trimmed V and J ends, which lost 3 bases and 0 bases, there was a span of 8 bases. Germline loops: CDR1 KGHSY, CDR2 FQNENV. The DNA for the CDR3 is TGTGCCAGCAGCCAGGTCCCGACTAACTATGGCTACACCTTC. Amino acid sequence: CASSQVPTNYGYTF.

This clonotype was seen just once. The chain is built from TRBV12-3 or TRBV12-4 and TRBJ1-1, with D maybe TRBD1 (6 bases). CDR3 length: 14 amino acids. Trimming took off 8 bases at V and 5 bases at J, with 18 bases between the two ends. The CDR3, as DNA: TGTGCCAGCGGTGACAGGATCCCGGGAACTGAAGCTTTCTTT. Translating it yields CASGDRIPGTEAFF.

This clonotype has a count of ten or more. The rearrangement joins TRBV7-2 to TRBJ2-5, with D possibly being TRBD2 (6 bases). From germline, CDR1 is SGHTA and CDR2 FQGNSA. The CDR3 contains 15 residues. The V end lost 5 bases, the J end lost 4 bases, and 17 bases lay between the germline ends. The CDR3: CASSQVTGVRETQYF. The CDR3 nucleotides are TGTGCCAGCAGCCAAGTAACGGGAGTAAGAGAGACCCAGTACTTC. The full variable domain, with the rest looked up from reference TRBV7-2 and TRBJ2-5, is GAGVSQSPSNKVTEKGKDVELRCDPISGHTALYWYRQSLGQGLEFLIYFQGNSAPDKSGLPSDRFSAERTGGSVSTLTIQRTQQEDSAVYLCASSQVTGVRETQYFGPGTRLLVL.

This clonotype was counted a few times. The rearrangement uses TRBV5-1 and TRBJ2-5; D gene unclear. Germline lookup yields CDR1 SGHRS and CDR2 YFSETQ. Trimming shortened V by 4 bases and J by 2 bases, and 12 bases separated the two germline ends. The CDR3 consists of 14 residues. The CDR3 sequence: CASSLDARQETQYF. For the CDR3, the DNA is TGCGCCAGCAGCCTGGACGCGCGACAAGAGACCCAGTACTTC. Combining the CDR3 with reference TRBV5-1 and TRBJ2-5 gives the whole variable domain KAGVTQTPRYLIKTRGQQVTLSCSPISGHRSVSWYQQTPGQGLQFLFEYFSETQRNKGNFPGRFSGRQFSNSRSEMNVSTLELGDSALYLCASSLDARQETQYFGPGTRLLVL.

This chain uses TRBV7-8 with TRBJ1-5; D unclear. V was trimmed by 5 bases and J by 5 bases, leaving 10 bases between them. From germline, CDR1 is SGHVS and CDR2 FQNEAQ. The CDR3 totals 13 residues. The CDR3 nucleotides read TGTGCCAGCAGCCACGGGTCAGATCAGCCCCAGCATTTT. Its translation is CASSHGSDQPQHF.

This clonotype was recorded many times. The chain combines TRBV20-1 with TRBJ2-1; maybe TRBD2 (5 bases). Germline V lookup: CDR1 DFQATT, CDR2 SNEGSKA (reference sequence). This CDR3 contains 15 residues. Trimming pared 0 bases from V and 3 bases from J, leaving 12 bases between. In nucleotides, the CDR3 is TGCAGTGCTAGAGAATGGGAGAGAGGCTACAATGAGCAGTTCTTC. This codes for CSAREWERGYNEQFF.

The rearrangement links TRBV11-3 to TRBJ1-2; a possible D gene is TRBD1 (6 bases). The CDR3 is made up of 16 amino acids. Trimming left V 2 bases short and J 3 bases short, with 16 bases between. Germline lookup yields CDR1 SGHNT and CDR2 YENEEA. CDR3 loop: CASSLTYRDLYYGYTF. The CDR3, as DNA: TGTGCCAGCAGCTTAACCTACAGGGACCTTTACTATGGCTACACCTTC.

This clonotype was counted between two and nine times. The CDR3 sequence: CASSVVGSLGYTDTQYF. CDR3 nucleotide sequence: TGTGCCAGCAGCGTAGTAGGATCCCTTGGGTACACAGATACGCAGTATTTT. The chain links TRBV9 to TRBJ2-3; D call uncertain. V dropped 0 bases and J dropped 2 bases, with 16 bases sitting between them. Germline V gene sequence: CDR1 SGDLS, CDR2 YYNGEE. The CDR3 consists of 17 residues.

V usage is TRBV4-3 and J usage is TRBJ2-3; 7 bases line up with TRBD2. Germline V CDR1 and CDR2: LGHNA, YSLEER. This CDR3 has 14 amino acids. V lost 4 bases to trimming and J lost 4 bases; unmatched junction nucleotides: 5. The CDR3 protein is CASSLGSGPDTQYF. DNA for the CDR3: TGCGCCAGCAGCCTGGGTAGCGGGCCAGATACGCAGTATTTT.

This clonotype has a handful of counts. V and J are TRBV6-1 and TRBJ1-2; no clear D gene. Germline CDR1 and CDR2: MNHNS and SASEGT. Trimming took 0 bases from V and 7 from J, leaving 9 bases between them. CDR3 length: 13 residues. The CDR3 nucleotides are TGTGCCAGCAGTGAAGCGAGTAGGGCTGGCTACACCTTC. This gives the protein CASSEASRAGYTF.

This clonotype was recorded many times. V and J are TRBV29-1 and TRBJ2-1; D uncertain. The CDR3 length is 12 residues. The V gene lost 4 bases and the J gene lost 5 bases, with 9 bases spanning the gap. CDR1 and CDR2 from the germline V gene are SQVTM and ANQGSEA. DNA for the CDR3: TGCAGCGTTGCCCGGCTTGACAATGAGCAGTTCTTC. Protein product: CSVARLDNEQFF.

The chain has TRBV20-1 and TRBJ2-6, with D unclear. Per the germline V gene, CDR1 is DFQATT and CDR2 is SNEGSKA (reference sequence). Trimming removed 3 bases at V and 4 bases at J, with 13 bases between. The CDR3 runs to 15 residues. The CDR3 bases are TGCAGTGCTAGTTTCACTCCTCTCGGGGCCAACGTCCTGACTTTC. Translated: CSASFTPLGANVLTF.

This clonotype was detected many times. CDR3 nucleotides: TGTGCCAGCAGCTTAGAAGGAGAAGATGAGCAGTTCTTC. It codes for CASSLEGEDEQFF. V gene TRBV7-8 combines with J gene TRBJ2-1, with D unclear. Trimming stripped 1 base from V and 8 bases from J, with 9 bases between. The CDR3 loop spans 13 amino acids. In germline, CDR1 is SGHVS, CDR2 FQNEAQ.

The chain recombines TRBV5-1 with TRBJ1-5, with D unclear. The CDR3 totals 13 residues. V lost 4 bases, J lost 6 bases, and 11 bases lay in between. Germline lookup yields CDR1 SGHRS and CDR2 YFSETQ. Here the CDR3 DNA reads TGCGCCAGCAGCACAGAATTTGGTCAGCCCCAGCATTTT. This gives the protein CASSTEFGQPQHF.